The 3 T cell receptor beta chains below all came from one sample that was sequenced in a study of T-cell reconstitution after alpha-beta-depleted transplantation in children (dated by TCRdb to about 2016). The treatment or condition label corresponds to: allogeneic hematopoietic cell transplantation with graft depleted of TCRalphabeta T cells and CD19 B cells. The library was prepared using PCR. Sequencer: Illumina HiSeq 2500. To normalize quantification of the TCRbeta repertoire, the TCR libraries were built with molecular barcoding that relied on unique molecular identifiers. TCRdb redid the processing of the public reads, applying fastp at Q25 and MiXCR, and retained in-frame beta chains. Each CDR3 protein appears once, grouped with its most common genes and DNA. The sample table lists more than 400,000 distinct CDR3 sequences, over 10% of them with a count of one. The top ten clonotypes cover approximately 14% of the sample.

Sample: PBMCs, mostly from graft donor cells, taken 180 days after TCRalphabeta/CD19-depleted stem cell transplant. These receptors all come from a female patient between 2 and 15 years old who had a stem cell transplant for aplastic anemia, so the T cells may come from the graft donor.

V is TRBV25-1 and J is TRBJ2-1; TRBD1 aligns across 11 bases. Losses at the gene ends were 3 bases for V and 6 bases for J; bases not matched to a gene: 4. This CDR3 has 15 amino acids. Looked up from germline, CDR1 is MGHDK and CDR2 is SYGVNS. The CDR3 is CASSEPGTGGNEQFF. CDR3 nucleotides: TGTGCCAGCAGTGAGCCCGGGACAGGGGGCAATGAGCAGTTCTTC. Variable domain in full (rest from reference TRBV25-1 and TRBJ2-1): EADIYQTPRYLVIGTGKKITLECSQTMGHDKMYWYQQDPGMELHLIHYSYGVNSTEKGDLSSESTVSRIRTEHFPLTLESARPSHTSQYLCASSEPGTGGNEQFFGPGTRLTVL.

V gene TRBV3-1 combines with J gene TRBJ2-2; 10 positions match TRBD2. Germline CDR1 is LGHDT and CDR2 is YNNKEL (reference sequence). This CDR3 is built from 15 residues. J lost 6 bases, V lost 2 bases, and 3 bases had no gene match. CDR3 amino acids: CASSQWLAGAGELFF. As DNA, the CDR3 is TGTGCCAGCAGCCAATGGCTAGCGGGAGCCGGGGAGCTGTTTTTT.

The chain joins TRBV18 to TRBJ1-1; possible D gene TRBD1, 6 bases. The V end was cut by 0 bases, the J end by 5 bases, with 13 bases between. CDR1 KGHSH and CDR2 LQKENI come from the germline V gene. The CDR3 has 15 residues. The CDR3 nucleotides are TGTGCCAGCTCACCACCGGGGGCGCACTGGACTGAAGCTTTCTTT. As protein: CASSPPGAHWTEAFF.